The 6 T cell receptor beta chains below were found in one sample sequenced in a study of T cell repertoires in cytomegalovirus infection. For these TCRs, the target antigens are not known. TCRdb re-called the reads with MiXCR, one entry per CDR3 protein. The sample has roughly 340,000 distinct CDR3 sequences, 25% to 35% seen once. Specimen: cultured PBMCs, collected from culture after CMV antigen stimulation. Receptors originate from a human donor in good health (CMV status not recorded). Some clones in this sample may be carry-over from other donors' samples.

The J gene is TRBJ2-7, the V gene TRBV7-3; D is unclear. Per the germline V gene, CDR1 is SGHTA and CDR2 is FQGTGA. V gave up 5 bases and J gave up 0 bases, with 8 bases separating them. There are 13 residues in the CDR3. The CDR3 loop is CASSETVSYEQYF. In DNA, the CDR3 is TGTGCCAGCAGCGAGACGGTCTCCTACGAGCAGTACTTC.

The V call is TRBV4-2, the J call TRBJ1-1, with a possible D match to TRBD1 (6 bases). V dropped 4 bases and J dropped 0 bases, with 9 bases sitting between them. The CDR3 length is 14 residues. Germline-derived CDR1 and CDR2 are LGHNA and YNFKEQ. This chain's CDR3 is CASSPGVLNTEAFF. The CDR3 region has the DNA TGTGCCAGCAGCCCAGGGGTCCTGAACACTGAAGCTTTCTTT.

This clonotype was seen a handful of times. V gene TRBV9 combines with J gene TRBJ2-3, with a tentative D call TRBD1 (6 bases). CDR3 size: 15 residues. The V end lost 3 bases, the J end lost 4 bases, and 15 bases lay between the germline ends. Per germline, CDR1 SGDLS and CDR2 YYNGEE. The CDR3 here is CASSADGTSSDTQYF. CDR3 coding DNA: TGTGCCAGCAGCGCAGATGGGACAAGTTCAGATACGCAGTATTTT.

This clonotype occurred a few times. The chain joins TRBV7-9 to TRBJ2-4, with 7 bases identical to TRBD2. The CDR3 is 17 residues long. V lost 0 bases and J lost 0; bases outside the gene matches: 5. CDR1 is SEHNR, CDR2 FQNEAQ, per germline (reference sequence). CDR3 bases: TGTGCCAGCAGCTTAGCTCCAGGGAGGGAAGCCAAAAACATTCAGTACTTC. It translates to CASSLAPGREAKNIQYF.

CDR3 residues: CATKSSGRNYGYTF. CDR3 bases: TGTGCCACCAAAAGTAGTGGACGGAACTATGGCTACACCTTC. The rearrangement joins TRBV19 to TRBJ1-2; D is ambiguous. V gave up 10 bases and J gave up 2 bases, with 17 bases separating them. The CDR3 is 14 residues long. Germline V gene data show CDR1 as LNHDA and CDR2 as SQIVND (reference sequence).

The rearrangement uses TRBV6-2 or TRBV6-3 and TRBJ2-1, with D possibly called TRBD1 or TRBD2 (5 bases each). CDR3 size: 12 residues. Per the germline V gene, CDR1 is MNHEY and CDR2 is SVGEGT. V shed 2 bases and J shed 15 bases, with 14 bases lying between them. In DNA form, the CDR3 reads TGTGCCAGCAGTTACCCCGGGACCGCAACGTTCTTC. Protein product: CASSYPGTATFF.